This T cell receptor (beta chain) was retrieved from a study of identical twins. Carrying unique molecular identifiers, the cDNA also gained a universal primer site through template switching. TCRdb re-derived calls from the 5' RACE reads in MiXCR, one entry per CDR3 protein. The table lists 1.5 million to 2 million distinct CDR3 sequences, about 30% of them singletons, with about 0.27% in the top ten. This clonotype was sampled from a newborn girl in good health. Sequencing was done on a sample of cord blood.

The CDR3: CASSLVTGGAGKLFF. CDR3 DNA: TGTGCCAGCAGCTTAGTGACAGGGGGCGCAGGAAAACTGTTTTTT. The chain joins TRBV7-2 to TRBJ1-4; 10 bases align to TRBD1. The CDR3 is 15 amino acids. Germline CDR1 reads SGHTA; CDR2 reads FQGNSA. Unmatched junction bases numbered 6, after V lost 1 base and J lost 10 bases. The variable domain in full, completed from reference TRBV7-2 and TRBJ1-4, reads GAGVSQSPSNKVTEKGKDVELRCDPISGHTALYWYRQSLGQGLEFLIYFQGNSAPDKSGLPSDRFSAERTGGSVSTLTIQRTQQEDSAVYLCASSLVTGGAGKLFFGSGTQLSVL.